This T cell receptor (beta chain) was captured in a study of blood T cell repertoires in COVID-19. Produced via immunoSEQ multiplex PCR; TCRdb's table is partial and in-frame only. In the table there are over 100,000 clones, roughly 79% of which are singletons. Deletions cut 4 bases from V and 6 bases from J, with 7 bases between. In germline, CDR1 is SGHNT, CDR2 YYREEE (reference sequence). The CDR3 is 12 amino acids. Specimen: peripheral blood. The receptor was derived from a human donor in a cohort sampled during active COVID-19. The chain couples TRBV5-4 to TRBJ2-2, with D uncertain. The CDR3 reads CASSIRAGELFF. The CDR3 coding sequence is TGTGCCAGCAGCATTCGAGCCGGGGAGCTGTTTTTT.